The 23 T cell receptor beta chains listed next were all sequenced from one sample in a study of radiation and T cells in renal cell carcinoma. Indicated time point: baseline pretreatment blood. Treatment denoted: 15 Gy SBRT to primary tumor, nephrectomy 4 weeks later. This table comes from immunoSEQ multiplex PCR, and its TCRdb copy is limited to in-frame clones, with some not included. Here the sample spans around 140,000 clones, about 88% being singletons. Specimen: blood, collected from a patient whose treatment included radiotherapy and nephrectomy. The receptor source for this set is a woman aged 65 to 85 with renal cell carcinoma.

The chain is built from TRBV19 and TRBJ1-5; 8 positions match TRBD1. Germline CDR1 is LNHDA and CDR2 is SQIVND (reference sequence). V trimming: 1 base; J trimming: 1 base; junction bases outside the gene matches: 6. The CDR3 is 17 amino acids. In nucleotides, the CDR3 is TGTGCCAGTAGTATAGGAACAGGGGGATCGAGCAATCAGCCCCAGCATTTT. Protein sequence: CASSIGTGGSSNQPQHF.

The V call is TRBV20-1, the J call TRBJ1-1, with D unclear. Trimming removed 6 bases at V and 5 bases at J, with 10 bases between. CDR3 size: 11 residues. Germline CDR1 is DFQATT and CDR2 is SNEGSKA (reference sequence). The CDR3 DNA sequence: TGCAGTGCCGGCTCTAGGACTGAAGCTTTCTTT. Amino acids: CSAGSRTEAFF.

This sequence joins TRBV6-5 and TRBJ1-2; D may be TRBD1 (6 bases). Germline values: CDR1 MNHEY, CDR2 SVGAGI. The CDR3 covers 13 residues. V was trimmed by 6 bases and J by 5 bases, leaving 13 bases between them. The CDR3 protein is CASSSGQKYGYTF. The CDR3, as DNA: TGTGCCAGCAGCTCCGGACAGAAATATGGCTACACCTTC.

The chain carries TRBV28 and TRBJ1-6; D call uncertain. The CDR3 is made up of 12 amino acids. Germline CDR1 reads MDHEN; CDR2 reads SYDVKM. Trimming took off 3 bases at V and 9 bases at J, with 6 bases between the two ends. The CDR3 reads CASSFPASPLHF. The CDR3 DNA sequence: TGTGCCAGCAGTTTCCCGGCTTCACCCCTCCACTTT.

This rearrangement joins TRBV5-1 to TRBJ2-7; D might be TRBD2 (5 bases). Looked up from germline, CDR1 is SGHRS and CDR2 is YFSETQ. The CDR3 sequence is 13 residues long. Trimming took 4 bases from V and 4 from J, leaving 12 bases between them. DNA for the CDR3: TGCGCCAGCAGCCGGGAAGGCGGTTACGAGCAGTACTTC. This codes for CASSREGGYEQYF.

The chain employs TRBV30 and TRBJ1-3; no reliable D call. V was pared by 4 bases and J by 0 bases, with 10 bases between. The CDR3 extends over 14 amino acids. CDR1 and CDR2 from the germline V gene are GTSNPN and SVGIG (reference sequence). CDR3 in DNA: TGTGCCTGGACTCGAGGGAGCTCTGGAAACACCATATATTTT. Translating it yields CAWTRGSSGNTIYF.

This chain uses TRBV28 with TRBJ1-2; 7 nucleotides agree with TRBD1. The CDR3 has 13 residues. In germline, CDR1 is MDHEN, CDR2 SYDVKM. J lost 8 bases, V lost 3 bases, and 6 bases had no gene match. DNA of the CDR3: TGTGCCAGCAGTTTGAGAAGGGGGCAAGGCTACACCTTC. Protein product: CASSLRRGQGYTF.

The chain recombines TRBV7-2 with TRBJ1-2; 9 bases line up with TRBD1. Germline CDR1 is SGHTA and CDR2 is FQGNSA. The junction had 4 bases not matched to a gene; V was cut back by 1 base and J by 7 bases. The CDR3 contains 14 residues. The CDR3 spells CASSLEWTGAGYTF. The CDR3 DNA sequence: TGTGCCAGCAGCTTAGAGTGGACAGGGGCTGGCTACACCTTC.

The rearrangement links TRBV7-3 to TRBJ2-5, with 10 bases aligning to TRBD1. The CDR3 is 13 amino acids. Per the germline V gene, CDR1 is SGHTA and CDR2 is FQGTGA. With V trimmed by 5 bases and J by 4 bases, 1 base remained unmatched. The CDR3 protein is CASSRTGGETQYF. CDR3 in DNA: TGTGCCAGCAGCCGGACAGGGGGAGAGACCCAGTACTTC.

V usage is TRBV18 and J usage is TRBJ2-3; 9 bases are shared with TRBD1. The CDR3 extends over 16 amino acids. Looked up from germline, CDR1 is KGHSH and CDR2 is LQKENI. Losses at the gene ends were 3 bases for V and 4 bases for J; bases not matched to a gene: 8. CDR3 sequence (DNA): TGTGCCAGCTCACCGCCCGGACAGGGGATCGCAGATACGCAGTATTTT. It is translated as CASSPPGQGIADTQYF.

The CDR3 reads CASSLAQRTNEKLFF. The CDR3 nucleotides are TGCGCCAGCAGCTTGGCTCAGAGGACTAATGAAAAACTGTTTTTT. The chain links TRBV5-1 to TRBJ1-4; no reliable D call. Deletions cut 0 bases from V and 2 bases from J, with 8 bases between. The CDR3 is 15 residues long. Looked up from germline, CDR1 is SGHRS and CDR2 is YFSETQ.

This chain connects TRBV5-1 to TRBJ1-2, with D possibly matching TRBD1 (6 bases). The germline V gene has CDR1 SGHRS and CDR2 YFSETQ. Trimming cost V 7 bases and J 6 bases, with 19 bases left between them. The CDR3 has 14 residues. The CDR3 sequence: CASLSSTGSDGYTF. CDR3 DNA sequence: TGCGCCAGCCTCTCTTCCACAGGGTCGGATGGCTACACCTTC.

The V call is TRBV6-1, the J call TRBJ1-6; D gene ambiguous. Germline CDR1 and CDR2: MNHNS and SASEGT. V lost 4 bases to trimming and J lost 9 bases, with 4 bases between them. This CDR3 spans 11 amino acids. The CDR3 region is CASSGSSPLHF. The CDR3 DNA sequence: TGTGCCAGCAGTGGGTCTTCACCCCTCCACTTT.

V gene TRBV4-1 combines with J gene TRBJ1-6; D uncertain. Looked up from germline, CDR1 is MGHRA and CDR2 is YSYEKL. The CDR3 consists of 14 residues. V lost 6 bases and J lost 4, with 10 bases in between. CDR3 bases: TGCGCCAGCAGTTCAAGGCAGTATAATTCACCCCTCCACTTT. Amino acids: CASSSRQYNSPLHF.

The CDR3 nucleotides are TGTGCCAGCAGCTTAGAGGTGGAGGTCCGCTCTGGAAACACCATATATTTT. Its protein product is CASSLEVEVRSGNTIYF. V and J are TRBV11-1 and TRBJ1-3; no firm D call. Germline loops: CDR1 SGHAT, CDR2 FQDESV (reference sequence). Trimming cost V 1 base and J 0 bases, with 13 bases left between them. The CDR3 contains 17 residues.

The J gene is TRBJ2-1, the V gene TRBV11-3; possible D gene TRBD2, 5 bases. The CDR3 totals 17 residues. The V end lost 5 bases, the J end lost 0 bases, and 17 bases lay between the germline ends. Germline V gene data show CDR1 as SGHNT and CDR2 as YENEEA. DNA of the CDR3: TGTGCCAGCAGCGAAGAGACTGGAACTAGCTCCTACAATGAGCAGTTCTTC. Protein sequence: CASSEETGTSSYNEQFF.

CDR3 in amino acids: CASSLGGGSGANVLTF. In nucleotides, the CDR3 is TGTGCCAGCAGCTTAGGAGGGGGCTCTGGGGCCAACGTCCTGACTTTC. V is TRBV11-3 and J is TRBJ2-6, with D possibly matching TRBD1 (6 bases). Germline CDR1 and CDR2: SGHNT and YENEEA. This CDR3 is 16 amino acids long. V was pared by 1 base and J by 0 bases, with 7 bases between.

The chain employs TRBV15 and TRBJ2-1, with 13 bases that match TRBD2. Unmatched junction bases numbered 10, after V lost 3 bases and J lost 2 bases. Germline loops: CDR1 LNHNV, CDR2 YYDKDF (reference sequence). This CDR3 region has 19 residues. The CDR3 loop reads CATSSNPGLAGLPYNEQFF. As DNA, the CDR3 is TGTGCCACCAGCAGCAACCCGGGACTAGCGGGGTTGCCCTACAATGAGCAGTTCTTC.

This chain joins TRBV27 and TRBJ2-7, with TRBD1 identical over 9 bases. CDR1 and CDR2 (germline): MNHEY, SMNVEV (reference sequence). The CDR3 runs to 15 residues. The J segment lost 1 base and the V segment lost 2 bases, leaving 3 bases of the junction unmatched. The CDR3 DNA is TGTGCCAGCAGTTTAGGAGGGACAGGGTCCTACGAGCAGTACTTC. It is translated as CASSLGGTGSYEQYF.

This clone was seen more than once but under ten times. The gene calls are TRBV2 and TRBJ2-7; D tentatively fits TRBD1 or TRBD2 (5 bases each). The ends were cut back, 6 bases at V and 2 bases at J, with 11 bases in the middle. From germline, CDR1 is SNHLY and CDR2 FYNNEI. The CDR3 spans 13 residues. CDR3 protein: CASRGDGTYEQYF. CDR3 coding DNA: TGTGCCAGCAGGGGGGACGGAACCTACGAGCAGTACTTC.

The chain uses TRBV7-2 and TRBJ2-7, with a tentative D call TRBD1 (5 bases). Trimming removed 1 base at V and 1 base at J, with 11 bases between. The CDR3 sequence is 15 residues long. CDR1 is SGHTA, CDR2 FQGNSA, per germline. The chain's CDR3 is CASSLVAGLSYEQYF. The DNA of the CDR3 is TGTGCCAGCAGCTTAGTCGCAGGGTTGTCCTACGAGCAGTACTTC.

Points on this clone: Other DNA sequences in the same sample also yield this CDR3. The rearrangement uses TRBV5-1 and TRBJ2-5; a weak D match, TRBD1 (5 bases). Germline CDR1 SGHRS, CDR2 YFSETQ. The CDR3 runs to 13 residues. V dropped 0 bases and J dropped 5 bases, with 8 bases sitting between them. In nucleotides, the CDR3 is TGCGCCAGCAGCTTGGAGGGGCTTGAGACCCAGTACTTC. Residues: CASSLEGLETQYF.

This clone was counted only a few times. V is TRBV7-8 and J is TRBJ2-2; tentatively, D is TRBD1 or TRBD2 (5 bases each). Trimming removed 3 bases at V and 4 bases at J, with 15 bases between. The CDR3 spans 16 residues. Per germline, CDR1 SGHVS and CDR2 FQNEAQ. CDR3 in DNA: TGTGCCAGCAGCTTGGGACCGAGGTTTGGCACCGGGGAGCTGTTTTTT. This sequence encodes CASSLGPRFGTGELFF.